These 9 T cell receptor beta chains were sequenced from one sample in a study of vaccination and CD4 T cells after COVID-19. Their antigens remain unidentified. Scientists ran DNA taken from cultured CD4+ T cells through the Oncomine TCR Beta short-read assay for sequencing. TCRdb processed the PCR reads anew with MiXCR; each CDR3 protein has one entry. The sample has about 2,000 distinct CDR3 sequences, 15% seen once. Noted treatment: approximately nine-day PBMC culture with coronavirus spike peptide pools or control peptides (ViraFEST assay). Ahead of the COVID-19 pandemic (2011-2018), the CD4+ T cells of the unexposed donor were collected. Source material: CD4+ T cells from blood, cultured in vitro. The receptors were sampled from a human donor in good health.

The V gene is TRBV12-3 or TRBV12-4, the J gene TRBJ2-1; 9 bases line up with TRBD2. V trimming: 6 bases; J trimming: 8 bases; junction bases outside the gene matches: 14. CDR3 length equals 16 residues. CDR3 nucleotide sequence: TGTGCCAGCAGATCCGGGCCCGCGGGGGGGCGCGATGAGCAGTTCTTC. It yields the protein CASRSGPAGGRDEQFF.

The CDR3 nucleotides read TGTGCCAGCAGCTCCGGGACACCACAGTTCTTC. It encodes CASSSGTPQFF. This rearrangement joins TRBV5-5 to TRBJ2-1, with a possible D match to TRBD1 (6 bases). V was shortened by 3 bases and J by 13 bases, with 11 bases between the two germline ends. The germline V gene has CDR1 SGHKS and CDR2 YYEKEE (reference sequence). The CDR3 covers 11 residues.

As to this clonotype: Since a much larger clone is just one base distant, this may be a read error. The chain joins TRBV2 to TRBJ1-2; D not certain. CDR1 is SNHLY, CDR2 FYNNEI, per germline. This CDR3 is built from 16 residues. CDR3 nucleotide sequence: TGTGCCAGCAGTGAAACCGCCCTACACCTTAACTATGGCTACGCCTTC. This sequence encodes CASSETALHLNYGYAF.

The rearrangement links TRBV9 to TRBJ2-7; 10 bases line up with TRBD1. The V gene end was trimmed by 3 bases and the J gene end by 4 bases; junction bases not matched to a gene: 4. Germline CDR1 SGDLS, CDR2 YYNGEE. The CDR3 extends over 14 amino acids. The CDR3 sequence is CASSGGQGRYEQYF. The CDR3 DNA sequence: TGTGCCAGCAGCGGGGGACAGGGGCGGTACGAGCAGTACTTC.

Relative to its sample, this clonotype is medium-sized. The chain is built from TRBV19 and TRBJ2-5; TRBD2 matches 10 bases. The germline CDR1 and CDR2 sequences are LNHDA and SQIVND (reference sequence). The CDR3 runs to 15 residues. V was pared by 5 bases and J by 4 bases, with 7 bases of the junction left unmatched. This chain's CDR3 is CASSHQRGGSETQYF. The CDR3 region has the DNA TGTGCCAGTAGTCACCAGCGGGGGGGCTCAGAGACCCAGTACTTC.

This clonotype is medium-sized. CDR3 DNA: TGTGCCAGCAGTGAAATGGGACAGGGGGCTGAAGGCTACACCTTC. Translating gives CASSEMGQGAEGYTF. The rearrangement links TRBV2 to TRBJ1-2; 12 bases match TRBD1. V trimming: 2 bases; J trimming: 8 bases; junction bases outside the gene matches: 6. The CDR3 runs to 15 residues. Germline assignment: CDR1 SNHLY and CDR2 FYNNEI.

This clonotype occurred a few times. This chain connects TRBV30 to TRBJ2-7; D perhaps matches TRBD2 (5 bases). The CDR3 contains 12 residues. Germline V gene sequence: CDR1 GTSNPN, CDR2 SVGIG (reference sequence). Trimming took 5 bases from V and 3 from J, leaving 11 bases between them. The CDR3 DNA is TGTGCCTGGGGAGGCGGCCGCTACGAGCAGTACTTC. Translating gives CAWGGGRYEQYF.

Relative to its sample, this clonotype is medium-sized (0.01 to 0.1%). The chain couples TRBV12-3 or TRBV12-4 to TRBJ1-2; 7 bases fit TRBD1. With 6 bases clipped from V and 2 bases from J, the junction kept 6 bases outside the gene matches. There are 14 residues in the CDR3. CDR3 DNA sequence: TGTGCCAGCAGGCAGGGGGATTCAAACTATGGCTACACCTTC. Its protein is CASRQGDSNYGYTF.

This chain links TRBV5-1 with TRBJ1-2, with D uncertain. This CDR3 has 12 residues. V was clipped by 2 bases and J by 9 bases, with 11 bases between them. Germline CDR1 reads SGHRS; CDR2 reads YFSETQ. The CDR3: CASSLQSESYTF. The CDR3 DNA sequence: TGCGCCAGCAGCTTACAAAGTGAAAGCTACACCTTC.